The next 9 T cell receptor beta chains were all read from a single sample in a study of regulatory T cells in long-lasting Graves disease. Arm-PCR of CDR3 regions with iRepertoire HTBI primers generated TCR beta libraries. Each CDR3 protein is one row after TCRdb ran MiXCR on the multiplex PCR reads. Of some 450,000 distinct CDR3 sequences detected, roughly a quarter appear once; the ten largest clones hold about a quarter. The sample's time point: persistent/refractory GD, antithyroid drugs over 5 years with positive TRAb. PBMC-derived RNA was used for the TCR library. This sample comprised peripheral blood mononuclear cells (PBMCs), obtained when the disease was refractory, from a patient treated with antithyroid drugs. These receptors came from a female donor with Graves disease.

The chain couples TRBV5-1 to TRBJ2-4; D is unresolved. Trimming removed 4 bases at V and 0 bases at J, with 8 bases between. Per the germline V gene, CDR1 is SGHRS and CDR2 is YFSETQ. There are 14 residues in the CDR3. The CDR3 spells CASSRPGAKNIQYF. Here the CDR3 DNA reads TGCGCCAGCAGCCGTCCGGGAGCCAAAAACATTCAGTACTTC.

The V and J genes are TRBV30 and TRBJ1-5; D not certain. The CDR3 length is 13 residues. Trimming shortened V by 5 bases and J by 5 bases, and 13 bases separated the two germline ends. Per the germline V gene, CDR1 is GTSNPN and CDR2 is SVGIG (reference sequence). CDR3 coding DNA: TGTGCCTGGGGGCTGAATACTCATCAGCCCCAGCATTTT. Amino acid sequence: CAWGLNTHQPQHF.

This clonotype has at least ten counts. This sequence joins TRBV19 and TRBJ2-5; the D gene is possibly TRBD2 (6 bases). V was trimmed by 3 bases and J by 2 bases, leaving 13 bases between them. The V gene's germline CDR1 is LNHDA and CDR2 SQIVND (reference sequence). There are 15 residues in the CDR3. CDR3 protein: CASSIGSSGQETQYF. CDR3 DNA: TGTGCCAGTAGTATTGGGAGTAGCGGACAAGAGACCCAGTACTTC.

This clonotype was observed many times. This rearrangement joins TRBV20-1 to TRBJ1-4, with D possibly matching TRBD1 (5 bases). V was trimmed by 6 bases and J by 0 bases, leaving 11 bases between them. This CDR3 spans 14 amino acids. The germline gives CDR1 DFQATT, CDR2 SNEGSKA (reference sequence). Written as DNA, the CDR3 is TGCAGTGCCCTCGGACAAGCAACTAATGAAAAACTGTTTTTT. This sequence encodes CSALGQATNEKLFF.

There are many counts of this clonotype. V is TRBV19 and J is TRBJ1-5; D unclear. Trimming removed 0 bases from V and 5 bases from J, with 5 bases in between. CDR3 length: 13 residues. CDR1 is LNHDA and CDR2 is SQIVND in the germline V gene (reference sequence). The CDR3 DNA reads TGTGCCAGTAGTATAGATCCGCATCAGCCCCAGCATTTT. Translated, it gives CASSIDPHQPQHF.

This clonotype was recorded many times. The chain links TRBV5-8 to TRBJ2-5; D is unclear. The V gene lost 2 bases and the J gene lost 2 bases, with 7 bases spanning the gap. This CDR3 comprises 13 residues. From germline, CDR1 is SGHTS and CDR2 YDEGEE. CDR3: CASSFYLQETQYF. The CDR3 DNA reads as TGTGCCAGCAGCTTCTATTTACAAGAGACCCAGTACTTC.

In nucleotides, the CDR3 is TGTGCCAGCAGTCAGTCTGATGAAGCTTTCTTT. Translating it yields CASSQSDEAFF. The chain carries TRBV2 and TRBJ1-1; D unclear. CDR1 and CDR2 from the germline V gene are SNHLY and FYNNEI. Trimming left V 5 bases short and J 7 bases short, with 8 bases between. The CDR3 has 11 residues.

This clonotype was picked up many times. The rearrangement joins TRBV2 to TRBJ1-1; D remains unclear. CDR3 length: 15 residues. Trimming removed 7 bases from V and 1 base from J, with 16 bases in between. Germline-derived CDR1 and CDR2 are SNHLY and FYNNEI. CDR3 region: CASTRHEGKNTEAFF. The CDR3, as DNA: TGTGCCAGCACCCGACATGAAGGAAAGAACACTGAAGCTTTCTTT.

This clonotype has a count of ten or more. The chain uses TRBV5-1 and TRBJ1-4, with TRBD1 matching over 7 bases. Per germline, CDR1 SGHRS and CDR2 YFSETQ. Trimming at V came to 4 bases and at J to 4 bases, leaving 7 bases not matched to a gene. The CDR3 is 15 residues long. CDR3 nucleotide sequence: TGCGCCAGCAGCCTCGGGGGACAGAATAATGAAAAACTGTTTTTT. It codes for CASSLGGQNNEKLFF.